This T cell receptor beta chain derives from a study of T cell repertoires in aging, cancer and after chemotherapy. Rearranged V-D-J TRB sequences were amplified with a mixed TRB-A/B primer pool. TCRdb recomputed calls from the multiplex PCR reads with MiXCR, one row per CDR3 protein. The sample yields about 6,200 distinct CDR3 sequences, 27% seen once. Germline values: CDR1 SGHTA, CDR2 FQGNSA. V was cut by 8 bases and J by 3 bases, with 19 bases left in between. CDR3 size: 15 residues. This clonotype was counted a single time. TCR beta rearrangements were amplified from peripheral blood genomic DNA. The V gene is TRBV7-2, the J gene TRBJ2-5, with D unclear. The sequence derives from a human donor in good health. The material sequenced was blood. The CDR3 here is CASSPGFAAKETQYF. CDR3 in DNA: TGTGCCAGCTCACCCGGGTTTGCGGCCAAAGAGACCCAGTACTTC.